Below, 31 T cell receptor beta chains from the same sample are listed, as sequenced in a study of T cell responses to AZD1222 COVID-19 vaccine. Generated by immunoSEQ multiplex PCR, the TCRdb table keeps only in-frame clones and is missing some. The profile shows some 180,000 clones, 85% to 95% of them singletons. The source material was peripheral blood, sampled 28 days after the second AZD1222 dose. These receptor sequences come from an adult who received the AZD1222 COVID-19 vaccine.

The chain employs TRBV5-1 and TRBJ1-4, with D perhaps TRBD1 (5 bases). The CDR3 sequence is 15 residues long. CDR1 and CDR2 (germline): SGHRS, YFSETQ. The ends were cut back, 0 bases at V and 8 bases at J, with 14 bases in the middle. The CDR3 here is CASSLAPQGGEKLFF. For the CDR3, the DNA is TGCGCCAGCAGCTTGGCCCCCCAGGGTGGCGAAAAACTGTTTTTT.

This clone occurred once. The rearrangement links TRBV4-2 to TRBJ2-5; 10 bases agree with TRBD2. This CDR3 comprises 18 residues. V dropped 0 bases and J dropped 5; count of bases not matched to a gene: 12. Looked up from germline, CDR1 is LGHNA and CDR2 is YNFKEQ. The CDR3 here is CASSQEVQAGGRMETQYF. The CDR3 coding sequence is TGTGCCAGCAGCCAAGAGGTTCAAGCGGGGGGGCGTATGGAGACCCAGTACTTC.

V and J are TRBV29-1 and TRBJ1-2; maybe TRBD1 (5 bases). This CDR3 region has 14 residues. V lost 0 bases, J lost 4 bases, and 12 bases lay in between. Germline loops: CDR1 SQVTM, CDR2 ANQGSEA. The CDR3 sequence: CSVEDKGQGYGYTF. The CDR3 nucleotides read TGCAGCGTTGAAGATAAAGGGCAGGGCTATGGCTACACCTTC.

The chain employs TRBV19 and TRBJ1-2, with 7 bases identical to TRBD1. This CDR3 comprises 13 residues. V shed 9 bases, J shed 4 bases, and the junction held 8 bases outside the gene matches. Germline V gives CDR1 LNHDA, CDR2 SQIVND (reference sequence). This CDR3 reads CASQGGVSYGYTF. The DNA of the CDR3 is TGTGCCAGCCAGGGGGGCGTTAGCTATGGCTACACCTTC.

This rearrangement joins TRBV9 to TRBJ1-3; tentative D call: TRBD1 (6 bases). CDR3 length: 17 residues. Germline values: CDR1 SGDLS, CDR2 YYNGEE. Trimming removed 1 base at V and 0 bases at J, with 14 bases between. The CDR3 protein is CASSVLDSSLSGNTIYF. In DNA form, the CDR3 reads TGTGCCAGCAGCGTATTGGACAGTTCCCTCTCTGGAAACACCATATATTTT.

The genes are TRBV10-3 and TRBJ1-2; D is unclear. Trimming took 0 bases from V and 4 from J, leaving 15 bases between them. Per the germline V gene, CDR1 is ENHRY and CDR2 is SYGVKD. This CDR3 contains 16 residues. The CDR3 nucleotides read TGTGCCATCAGTGAGTCGAGATCCGGGTTCGGCTATGGCTACACCTTC. This gives the protein CAISESRSGFGYGYTF.

The CDR3 sequence: CASSPSTGVNIQYF. The CDR3 DNA reads as TGTGCCAGCTCACCTAGTACAGGGGTGAACATTCAGTACTTC. The gene calls are TRBV18 and TRBJ2-4; 7 bases map to TRBD1. The CDR3 contains 14 residues. In germline, CDR1 is KGHSH, CDR2 LQKENI. Trimming removed 3 bases from V and 7 bases from J; junction bases left unmatched: 6.

The rearrangement joins TRBV30 to TRBJ1-4, with D perhaps TRBD1 (6 bases). The germline gives CDR1 GTSNPN, CDR2 SVGIG (reference sequence). V gave up 4 bases and J gave up 12 bases, with 15 bases separating them. The CDR3 consists of 12 residues. CDR3 DNA: TGTGCCTGGACTCGGGGTAGGACAGAACTGTTTTTT. Its translation: CAWTRGRTELFF. Using reference TRBV30 and TRBJ1-4 for the parts outside the CDR3, the full variable domain is SQTIHQWPATLVQPVGSPLSLECTVEGTSNPNLYWYRQAAGRGLQLLFYSVGIGQISSEVPQNLSASRPQDRQFILSSKKLLLSDSGFYLCAWTRGRTELFFGSGTQLSVL.

The chain employs TRBV6-5 and TRBJ1-6, with a weak D call TRBD1 (6 bases). The CDR3 spans 15 residues. Germline lookup yields CDR1 MNHEY and CDR2 SVGAGI. The germline V and J ends were trimmed by 4 bases and 5 bases, with 12 bases remaining between them. CDR3 amino acids: CASSSQGFDNSPLHF. For the CDR3, the DNA is TGTGCCAGCAGTTCACAGGGATTCGATAATTCACCCCTCCACTTT.

In this sample, this clone turned up once. The V gene is TRBV7-6, the J gene TRBJ2-5, with TRBD1 matching over 7 bases. The CDR3 has 16 residues. CDR1 is SGHVS and CDR2 is FNYEAQ in the germline V gene. V lost 5 bases, J lost 5 bases, and 14 bases stayed unmatched. The CDR3 protein is CASSPLGKGAFETQYF. In nucleotides, the CDR3 is TGTGCCAGCAGCCCGCTTGGAAAGGGGGCGTTTGAGACCCAGTACTTC.

This clone was counted only a few times. The chain recombines TRBV6-5 with TRBJ1-6, with a possible D match to TRBD1 (6 bases). The germline V gene encodes CDR1 MNHEY and CDR2 SVGAGI. The V end lost 8 bases, the J end lost 5 bases, and 10 bases lay between the germline ends. The CDR3 is 13 amino acids. CDR3 protein: CASGTPNNSPLHF. The CDR3 DNA reads as TGTGCCAGCGGGACACCGAATAATTCACCCCTCCACTTT.

This clone was counted a single time. J is TRBJ1-3 and V is TRBV18; 7 bases are a match to TRBD1. V shed 4 bases and J 2 bases; nucleotides not matched to a gene: 2. CDR1 is KGHSH, CDR2 LQKENI, per germline. The CDR3 is made up of 14 amino acids. CDR3 DNA sequence: TGTGCCAGCTCACTGGACAGGACTGGAAACACCATATATTTT. This codes for CASSLDRTGNTIYF.

This chain joins TRBV11-1 and TRBJ2-3, with TRBD1 matching over 8 bases. The CDR3 runs 12 residues. Germline assignment: CDR1 SGHAT and CDR2 FQDESV (reference sequence). Trimming removed 5 bases from V and 12 bases from J; junction bases left unmatched: 7. The CDR3 DNA sequence: TGTGCCAGCAGCACCCGGACAGGGCCCCAGTATTTT. Its protein product is CASSTRTGPQYF.

This chain connects TRBV18 to TRBJ2-1; D may correspond to TRBD1 or TRBD2 (5 bases each). CDR1 and CDR2 (germline): KGHSH, LQKENI. The CDR3 runs 15 residues. V was clipped by 1 base and J by 9 bases, with 16 bases between them. CDR3: CASSPRQNGAGEQFF. CDR3 coding DNA: TGTGCCAGCTCACCACGGCAGAATGGGGCGGGTGAGCAGTTCTTC.

The chain has TRBV7-2 and TRBJ2-7; D may correspond to TRBD1 or TRBD2 (5 bases each). Trimming removed 1 base from V and 3 bases from J, with 19 bases in between. The germline V gene has CDR1 SGHTA and CDR2 FQGNSA. The CDR3 has 17 residues. CDR3 DNA: TGTGCCAGCAGCTTAGTTGATTTAGGGACCACTCTCTACGAGCAGTACTTC. It is translated as CASSLVDLGTTLYEQYF.

The chain's CDR3 is CASSQTSRGGISSPYEQYF. In DNA, the CDR3 is TGCGCCAGCAGCCAGACATCCAGGGGGGGAATTTCCTCCCCCTACGAGCAGTACTTC. The chain uses TRBV4-1 and TRBJ2-7; D is possibly TRBD1 or TRBD2 (7 bases each). Trimming took off 3 bases at V and 2 bases at J, with 26 bases between the two ends. The length of the CDR3 is 19 residues. Per germline, CDR1 MGHRA and CDR2 YSYEKL.

V and J are TRBV7-3 and TRBJ2-3, with D perhaps matching TRBD2 (6 bases). Germline values: CDR1 SGHTA, CDR2 FQGTGA. This CDR3 has 15 amino acids. V lost 5 bases to trimming and J lost 0 bases, with 12 bases between them. The CDR3 nucleotides are TGTGCCAGCAGCGGAGGGTTAGGGAGCACAGATACGCAGTATTTT. Translating it yields CASSGGLGSTDTQYF. The complete variable domain, with remaining parts taken from reference TRBV7-3 and TRBJ2-3, reads GAGVSQTPSNKVTEKGKYVELRCDPISGHTALYWYRQSLGQGPEFLIYFQGTGAADDSGLPNDRFFAVRPEGSVSTLKIQRTERGDSAVYLCASSGGLGSTDTQYFGPGTRLTVL.

V and J are TRBV7-8 and TRBJ1-2, with 8 bases lining up with TRBD1. After removal of 4 bases from V and 4 bases from J, the junction contained 17 bases not matched to a gene. This CDR3 is 18 amino acids long. Germline CDR1 SGHVS, CDR2 FQNEAQ. CDR3 DNA sequence: TGTGCCAGCAGCTCTCTAAAGACCCGGACAGGGCTTTTCTATGGCTACACCTTC. It is translated as CASSSLKTRTGLFYGYTF. The full variable domain, its missing parts supplied by reference TRBV7-8 and TRBJ1-2, is GAGVSQSPRYKVAKRGQDVALRCDPISGHVSLFWYQQALGQGPEFLTYFQNEAQLDKSGLPSDRFFAERPEGSVSTLKIQRTQQEDSAVYLCASSSLKTRTGLFYGYTFGSGTRLTVV.

V is TRBV28 and J is TRBJ2-7; D gene uncertain. The CDR3 runs 12 residues. Germline CDR1 and CDR2: MDHEN and SYDVKM. V was shortened by 6 bases and J by 3 bases, with 9 bases between the two germline ends. DNA for the CDR3: TGTGCCAGCAGACCGCTTGGCTACGAGCAGTACTTC. Amino acids: CASRPLGYEQYF.

The chain combines TRBV7-2 with TRBJ2-7, with TRBD2 matching 9 bases. Germline-derived CDR1 and CDR2 are SGHTA and FQGNSA. The CDR3 loop spans 15 amino acids. V trimming: 2 bases; J trimming: 4 bases; junction bases outside the gene matches: 6. The CDR3 DNA follows: TGTGCCAGCAGCTTAAGGGCTAGCGGGGAATACGAGCAGTACTTC. Protein: CASSLRASGEYEQYF. Combining the CDR3 with reference TRBV7-2 and TRBJ2-7 gives the whole variable domain GAGVSQSPSNKVTEKGKDVELRCDPISGHTALYWYRQSLGQGLEFLIYFQGNSAPDKSGLPSDRFSAERTGGSVSTLTIQRTQQEDSAVYLCASSLRASGEYEQYFGPGTRLTVT.

In nucleotides, the CDR3 is TGTGCCAGCAGCCGGGCGCGTGACTATGGCTACACCTTC. It translates to CASSRARDYGYTF. The gene calls are TRBV27 and TRBJ1-2; D is unclear. The CDR3 totals 13 residues. The V end was cut by 6 bases, the J end by 3 bases, with 11 bases between. In germline, CDR1 is MNHEY, CDR2 SMNVEV (reference sequence).

The rearrangement links TRBV28 to TRBJ1-5; a weak D match, TRBD1 (6 bases). V was cut by 8 bases and J by 3 bases, with 20 bases left in between. CDR1 and CDR2 from the germline V gene are MDHEN and SYDVKM. The CDR3 has 16 amino acids. The CDR3 region is CASEIAGGADNQPQHF. The CDR3, as DNA: TGTGCCAGCGAAATTGCGGGGGGGGCGGACAATCAGCCCCAGCATTTT.

The chain recombines TRBV7-3 with TRBJ1-2; TRBD1 aligns across 8 bases. The CDR3 has 14 amino acids. After removal of 5 bases from V and 2 bases from J, the junction contained 4 bases not matched to a gene. CDR1 and CDR2 from the germline V gene are SGHTA and FQGTGA. The CDR3 reads CASSPGDRNYGYTF. DNA for the CDR3: TGTGCCAGCAGCCCGGGGGACAGGAACTATGGCTACACCTTC.

The J gene is TRBJ2-2, the V gene TRBV3-1 (or the pseudogene TRBV3-2); TRBD1 is a possible D gene (6 bases). V was clipped by 3 bases and J by 5 bases, with 16 bases between them. CDR3 length: 16 amino acids. Germline lookup yields CDR1 LGHDT and CDR2 YNNKEL (reference sequence). The CDR3 loop is CASSHRGGGITGELFF. CDR3 nucleotide sequence: TGTGCCAGCAGCCACAGGGGTGGGGGTATTACCGGGGAGCTGTTTTTT.

The gene calls are TRBV7-2 and TRBJ2-3; 12 bases are a match to TRBD2. With V trimmed by 5 bases and J by 6 bases, 9 bases remained unmatched. There are 16 residues in the CDR3. Germline assignment: CDR1 SGHTA and CDR2 FQGNSA. In nucleotides, the CDR3 is TGTGCCAGCAGCGAACGACTAGCGGGGGCTGCCGATACGCAGTATTTT. It is translated as CASSERLAGAADTQYF. Drawing the rest from reference TRBV7-2 and TRBJ2-3, the complete variable domain is GAGVSQSPSNKVTEKGKDVELRCDPISGHTALYWYRQSLGQGLEFLIYFQGNSAPDKSGLPSDRFSAERTGGSVSTLTIQRTQQEDSAVYLCASSERLAGAADTQYFGPGTRLTVL.

CDR3 nucleotides: TGTGCCAGCAGCTTGGGGGGGCGGGACACTGAAGCTTTCTTT. Its translation is CASSLGGRDTEAFF. The V gene is TRBV5-4, the J gene TRBJ1-1, with D possibly being TRBD1 (6 bases). The V gene's germline CDR1 is SGHNT and CDR2 YYREEE (reference sequence). Trimming cost V 0 bases and J 3 bases, with 9 bases left between them. The CDR3 sequence is 14 residues long. The full variable domain, completed using reference TRBV5-4 and TRBJ1-1, is ETGVTQSPTHLIKTRGQQVTLRCSSQSGHNTVSWYQQALGQGPQFIFQYYREEENGRGNFPPRFSGLQFPNYSSELNVNALELDDSALYLCASSLGGRDTEAFFGQGTRLTVV.

The gene calls are TRBV27 and TRBJ1-5; D is uncertain. CDR3 length: 16 residues. Trimming took off 2 bases at V and 5 bases at J, with 16 bases between the two ends. Germline assignment: CDR1 MNHEY and CDR2 SMNVEV (reference sequence). CDR3 sequence reads: CASSLSRAANHQPQHF. CDR3 nucleotide sequence: TGTGCCAGCAGTTTAAGCCGGGCAGCGAACCATCAGCCCCAGCATTTT.

The chain links TRBV30 to TRBJ1-2, with D uncertain. The CDR3 is 11 amino acids. V was shortened by 1 base and J by 3 bases, with 3 bases between the two germline ends. Germline V gives CDR1 GTSNPN, CDR2 SVGIG (reference sequence). The CDR3 sequence: CAWSAYYGYTF. In nucleotides, the CDR3 is TGTGCCTGGAGTGCCTACTATGGCTACACCTTC.

The chain couples TRBV18 to TRBJ1-5; TRBD1 is a possible D gene (5 bases). Trimming pared 5 bases from V and 5 bases from J, leaving 19 bases between. This CDR3 has 16 amino acids. Germline V gives CDR1 KGHSH, CDR2 LQKENI. The CDR3 nucleotides read TGTGCCAGCTCATCCACGCAGGGTCGGGCGGATCAGCCCCAGCATTTT. Protein sequence: CASSSTQGRADQPQHF.

This clone was recorded only once. The chain has TRBV15 and TRBJ2-1; the D gene could be TRBD1 or TRBD2 (5 bases each). V dropped 1 base and J dropped 9 bases, with 10 bases sitting between them. The germline V gene has CDR1 LNHNV and CDR2 YYDKDF (reference sequence). This CDR3 contains 13 residues. The CDR3 nucleotides are TGTGCCACCAGCAGAGGAGATGGGACTGAGCAGTTCTTC. Amino acids: CATSRGDGTEQFF.

The chain employs TRBV7-8 and TRBJ2-1; 9 bases agree with TRBD2. The germline gives CDR1 SGHVS, CDR2 FQNEAQ. The CDR3 is 15 residues long. V lost 7 bases and J lost 5; bases outside the gene matches: 9. CDR3 sequence: CASTLGTSPHNEQFF. The CDR3, as DNA: TGTGCCAGCACCCTGGGGACTAGCCCTCACAATGAGCAGTTCTTC.